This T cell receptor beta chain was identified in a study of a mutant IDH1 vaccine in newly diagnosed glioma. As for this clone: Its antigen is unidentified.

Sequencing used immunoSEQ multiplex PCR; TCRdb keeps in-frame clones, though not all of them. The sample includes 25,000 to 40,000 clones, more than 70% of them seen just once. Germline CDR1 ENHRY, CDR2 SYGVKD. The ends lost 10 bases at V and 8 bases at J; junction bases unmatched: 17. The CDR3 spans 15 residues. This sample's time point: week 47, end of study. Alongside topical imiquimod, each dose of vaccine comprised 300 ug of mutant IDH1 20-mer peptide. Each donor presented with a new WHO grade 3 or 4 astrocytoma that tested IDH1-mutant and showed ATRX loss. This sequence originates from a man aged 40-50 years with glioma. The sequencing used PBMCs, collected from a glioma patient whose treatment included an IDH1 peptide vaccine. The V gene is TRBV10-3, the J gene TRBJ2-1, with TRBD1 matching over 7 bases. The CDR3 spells CATFFRDTQGDEQFF. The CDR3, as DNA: TGTGCCACTTTCTTCCGGGACACCCAGGGGGATGAGCAGTTCTTC.